The 12 T cell receptor beta chains reported below all come from one sample, sequenced in a study of T cells in Graves' hyperthyroidism and ophthalmopathy. RNA transcripts provided the source from which TCR beta CDR3 regions were amplified. First-round RT-PCR targeting the TCR CDR3 was performed with the HTBI primer set. MiXCR, run by TCRdb on the multiplex PCR reads, gives a single entry per CDR3 protein. The sample lists 45,000 to 60,000 distinct CDR3 sequences, around 50% occurring once. Sequencing was performed on blood. These TCRs come from a woman aged 25 to 39 with Graves' ophthalmopathy.

Notes on this clonotype: A much larger clone sits a single nucleotide away, making a read error possible. CDR3 in amino acids: CASSAGPFGSAYEQYV. For the CDR3, the DNA is TGTGCCAGCAGTGCTGGACCCTTCGGGAGCGCCTACGAGCAGTACGTC. The rearrangement uses TRBV6-1 and TRBJ2-7; TRBD2 is a possible D gene (6 bases). The CDR3 spans 16 residues. CDR1 is MNHNS, CDR2 SASEGT, per germline. The V end lost 4 bases, the J end lost 2 bases, and 18 bases lay between the germline ends.

The V gene is TRBV6-5, the J gene TRBJ2-7; 11 bases line up with TRBD1. The V and J ends lost 6 bases and 4 bases, in that order; junction bases with no gene match: 8. Germline CDR1 reads MNHEY; CDR2 reads SVGAGI. The CDR3 covers 15 residues. The CDR3 DNA reads TGTGCCAGCAGCAGGACCGGGACAGGGGGGTACGAGCAGTACTTC. Translated: CASSRTGTGGYEQYF.

Ten or more counts support this clonotype. This may be a read error: a much more frequent sequence differs by one nucleotide. This chain uses TRBV7-9 with TRBJ1-5, with TRBD1 matching 9 bases. The CDR3 consists of 14 residues. Germline values: CDR1 SEHNR, CDR2 FQNEAQ (reference sequence). The DNA for the CDR3 is TGTGCCAGCAGCCACAGGGGGCGGAATCAGCTCCAGCATTTT. It translates to CASSHRGRNQLQHF.

This clonotype was seen repeatedly, ten times or more. The chain has TRBV12-3 or TRBV12-4 and TRBJ2-1; 12 bases are a match to TRBD2. The CDR3 extends over 13 amino acids. V lost 9 bases to trimming and J lost 12 bases; unmatched junction nucleotides: 9. CDR3 loop: CASCGLAGSVQFF. The CDR3 DNA reads TGTGCCAGTTGTGGACTAGCGGGATCGGTGCAGTTCTTC.

The sample holds one count of this clonotype. This sequence joins TRBV24-1 and TRBJ1-5; perhaps TRBD1 as D (6 bases). Trimming cost V 4 bases and J 7 bases, with 19 bases left between them. This CDR3 comprises 16 residues. Germline CDR1 and CDR2: KGHDR and SFDVKD. CDR3 DNA sequence: TGTGCCACCAGTGACCCCATGAGGGGGGCAGGGCAGCCCCAGCATTTT. Its protein is CATSDPMRGAGQPQHF.

The V call is TRBV10-3, the J call TRBJ2-2; D gene ambiguous. V lost 6 bases and J lost 2, with 4 bases in between. The length of the CDR3 is 12 residues. The germline CDR1 and CDR2 sequences are ENHRY and SYGVKD. The DNA for the CDR3 is TGTGCCATCAGAACAAACACCGGGGAGCTGTTTTTT. As protein: CAIRTNTGELFF.

This clonotype was observed many times. The chain couples TRBV2 to TRBJ1-1; D is ambiguous. Per the germline V gene, CDR1 is SNHLY and CDR2 is FYNNEI. Trimming took 3 bases from V and 3 from J, leaving 5 bases between them. The CDR3 is made up of 12 amino acids. The CDR3 here is CASSDRDTEAFF. The CDR3 nucleotides read TGTGCCAGCAGTGACCGGGACACTGAAGCTTTCTTT.

V and J are TRBV20-1 and TRBJ2-7; 9 bases line up with TRBD1. Losses at the gene ends were 2 bases for V and 4 bases for J; bases not matched to a gene: 6. The CDR3 covers 14 residues. Per germline, CDR1 DFQATT and CDR2 SNEGSKA (reference sequence). This chain's CDR3 is CSARPGQGRYEQYF. In DNA form, the CDR3 reads TGCAGTGCTAGACCGGGACAGGGTCGGTACGAGCAGTACTTC.

V gene TRBV6-5 combines with J gene TRBJ2-7; D is possibly TRBD2 (6 bases). From germline, CDR1 is MNHEY and CDR2 SVGAGI. CDR3 length: 15 amino acids. Between the trimmed V and J ends, which lost 8 bases and 0 bases, there was a span of 17 bases. CDR3 sequence reads: CASGSASASSYEQYF. The CDR3 DNA is TGTGCCAGCGGTTCTGCTAGCGCCAGCTCCTACGAGCAGTACTTC.

The chain joins TRBV7-9 to TRBJ2-3; D not resolved. Trimming removed 5 bases at V and 4 bases at J, with 16 bases between. Germline V gene lookup returns CDR1 SEHNR and CDR2 FQNEAQ (reference sequence). The CDR3 has 15 amino acids. The CDR3 DNA is TGTGCCAGCAGCACGGCTCGCTGCCGACCAGATACGCAGTATTTT. This sequence encodes CASSTARCRPDTQYF.

This clonotype was counted many times. The chain couples TRBV5-1 to TRBJ2-1; 11 bases align to TRBD2. This CDR3 spans 14 amino acids. J lost 7 bases, V lost 5 bases, and 5 bases had no gene match. The germline gives CDR1 SGHRS, CDR2 YFSETQ. CDR3 in amino acids: CASSWSSGRNEQFF. The CDR3, as DNA: TGCGCCAGCAGTTGGTCTAGCGGGAGGAATGAGCAGTTCTTC. Combining the CDR3 with reference TRBV5-1 and TRBJ2-1 gives the whole variable domain KAGVTQTPRYLIKTRGQQVTLSCSPISGHRSVSWYQQTPGQGLQFLFEYFSETQRNKGNFPGRFSGRQFSNSRSEMNVSTLELGDSALYLCASSWSSGRNEQFFGPGTRLTVL.

The chain has TRBV20-1 and TRBJ2-5; D unresolved. The CDR3 is 16 amino acids. V lost 4 bases, J lost 3 bases, and 21 bases lay in between. Germline CDR1 DFQATT, CDR2 SNEGSKA (reference sequence). The CDR3 region is CSATHRIGGGEETQYF. The CDR3 DNA follows: TGCAGTGCTACCCACCGAATTGGTGGCGGCGAAGAGACCCAGTACTTC.